The 23 T cell receptor beta chains in this list originate from one sample, sequenced in a study of OX40 agonist ivuxolimab in advanced cancers. Some clones are missing from TCRdb's copy, which holds only in-frame ones; the method was immunoSEQ multiplex PCR. The sample consists of 80,000 to 95,000 clones, roughly 88% of them appearing once. This material consisted of CD4+ or CD8+ T cells sorted from blood, taken in a trial of the OX40 agonist ivuxolimab. These receptors were collected from an adult with an advanced solid tumor such as melanoma, head and neck, liver or kidney cancer.

This sequence joins TRBV2 and TRBJ1-4; D is unclear. Germline values: CDR1 SNHLY, CDR2 FYNNEI. This CDR3 region has 13 residues. V lost 4 bases, J lost 7 bases, and 10 bases lay in between. CDR3 bases: TGTGCCAGCAGTGTTCAGTCAGTTGAAAAACTGTTTTTT. It encodes CASSVQSVEKLFF.

The rearrangement joins TRBV6-5 to TRBJ2-6; D remains unclear. Germline CDR1 and CDR2: MNHEY and SVGAGI. The V gene lost 2 bases and the J gene lost 4 bases, with 6 bases spanning the gap. The CDR3 totals 14 residues. The CDR3 bases are TGTGCCAGCAGTTACACCCCGGGGGCCAACGTCCTGACTTTC. The encoded protein is CASSYTPGANVLTF.

This clone was found once. This chain links TRBV6-1 with TRBJ2-3; weak D call: TRBD2 (5 bases). Trimming pared 6 bases from V and 6 bases from J, leaving 10 bases between. Germline CDR1 and CDR2: MNHNS and SASEGT. This CDR3 has 12 residues. The CDR3 DNA sequence: TGTGCCAGCAGCCGAGGCGGGGATACGCAGTATTTT. Its translation: CASSRGGDTQYF.

The rearrangement joins TRBV29-1 to TRBJ2-1; 11 positions agree with TRBD2. CDR1 is SQVTM, CDR2 ANQGSEA, per germline. Trimming cost V 6 bases and J 8 bases; bases outside gene matches: 9. The CDR3 runs 14 residues. The CDR3 DNA reads TGCAGCGTGACCACTAGCGGGAGTGGGGATGAGCAGTTCTTC. Translated: CSVTTSGSGDEQFF.

This rearrangement joins TRBV5-1 to TRBJ2-7; D not certain. V was trimmed by 0 bases and J by 7 bases, leaving 14 bases between them. In germline, CDR1 is SGHRS, CDR2 YFSETQ. This CDR3 has 14 amino acids. In nucleotides, the CDR3 is TGCGCCAGCAGCTTGGATCAGGCAGGCCGGGAGCAGTACTTC. Translating it yields CASSLDQAGREQYF.

The gene calls are TRBV5-1 and TRBJ1-4; D not resolved. Germline assignment: CDR1 SGHRS and CDR2 YFSETQ. This CDR3 has 13 residues. Trimming cost V 2 bases and J 4 bases, with 6 bases left between them. Here the CDR3 DNA reads TGCGCCAGCAGCTTCACGGGTAATGAAAAACTGTTTTTT. This gives the protein CASSFTGNEKLFF. Full variable domain (rest looked up from reference TRBV5-1 and TRBJ1-4): KAGVTQTPRYLIKTRGQQVTLSCSPISGHRSVSWYQQTPGQGLQFLFEYFSETQRNKGNFPGRFSGRQFSNSRSEMNVSTLELGDSALYLCASSFTGNEKLFFGSGTQLSVL.

This clone was observed a handful of times. The chain has TRBV7-2 and TRBJ1-2, with 9 bases matching TRBD1. Trimming removed 4 bases from V and 8 bases from J; junction bases left unmatched: 8. The CDR3 runs 14 residues. Germline loops: CDR1 SGHTA, CDR2 FQGNSA. The CDR3 sequence is CASSSLRTGEGYTF. As DNA, the CDR3 is TGTGCCAGCAGCTCGCTAAGGACAGGGGAGGGCTACACCTTC.

J is TRBJ2-2 and V is TRBV5-1; tentatively, D is TRBD1 (6 bases). V dropped 1 base and J dropped 2 bases, with 15 bases sitting between them. Germline V lookup: CDR1 SGHRS, CDR2 YFSETQ. This CDR3 region has 17 residues. This chain's CDR3 is CASSLQRRDTNTGELFF. The CDR3 DNA sequence: TGCGCCAGCAGCTTGCAACGCCGGGACACAAACACCGGGGAGCTGTTTTTT.

The chain is built from TRBV5-8 and TRBJ2-7; D is uncertain. CDR1 SGHTS and CDR2 YDEGEE come from the germline V gene. Trimming removed 0 bases at V and 11 bases at J, with 9 bases between. The CDR3 loop spans 11 amino acids. CDR3 sequence (DNA): TGTGCCAGCAGCTTGGGGCTATCGAAGTACTTC. Translating gives CASSLGLSKYF.

This rearrangement joins TRBV5-1 to TRBJ2-7; the D is unclear. Trimming shortened V by 0 bases and J by 6 bases, and 4 bases separated the two germline ends. The length of the CDR3 is 11 residues. Germline V lookup: CDR1 SGHRS, CDR2 YFSETQ. The CDR3 region is CASSLVGEQYF. DNA of the CDR3: TGCGCCAGCAGCTTGGTTGGCGAGCAGTACTTC.

The rearrangement uses TRBV18 and TRBJ1-6; 8 bases fit TRBD1. The V and J ends lost 5 bases and 9 bases, in that order; junction bases with no gene match: 6. CDR1 and CDR2 from the germline V gene are KGHSH and LQKENI. This CDR3 region has 14 residues. This chain's CDR3 is CASSTDRVRSPLHF. CDR3 DNA: TGTGCCAGCTCAACGGACAGGGTCCGTTCACCCCTCCACTTT. Drawing the rest from reference TRBV18 and TRBJ1-6, the complete variable domain is NAGVMQNPRHLVRRRGQEARLRCSPMKGHSHVYWYRQLPEEGLKFMVYLQKENIIDESGMPKERFSAEFPKEGPSILRIQQVVRGDSAAYFCASSTDRVRSPLHFGNGTRLTVT.

Only one count was recorded for this clone. V gene TRBV5-3 combines with J gene TRBJ1-2; 8 bases fit TRBD1. TRBV5-3 is recorded as an ORF, its role being uncertain. The CDR3 spans 13 residues. The J segment lost 5 bases and the V segment lost 3 bases, leaving 3 bases of the junction unmatched. CDR3 DNA sequence: TGTGCCAGAAGCTCGGACAGGGCGTATGGCTACACCTTC. Its protein is CARSSDRAYGYTF.

This clone was recorded at least ten times. The chain links TRBV19 to TRBJ1-1; unclear D gene. Per the germline V gene, CDR1 is LNHDA and CDR2 is SQIVND (reference sequence). This CDR3 contains 14 residues. Trimming left V 4 bases short and J 0 bases short, with 9 bases between. The CDR3 DNA is TGTGCCAGTAGTACCCTAGGGCTGAACACTGAAGCTTTCTTT. It codes for CASSTLGLNTEAFF.

The table lists this clone with a few counts. The V gene is TRBV2, the J gene TRBJ2-1; tentatively, D is TRBD1 (5 bases). The V gene's germline CDR1 is SNHLY and CDR2 FYNNEI. Trimming stripped 4 bases from V and 0 bases from J, with 10 bases between. The CDR3 loop spans 15 amino acids. CDR3 loop: CASSGGPSSYNEQFF. The CDR3 DNA reads as TGTGCCAGCAGTGGGGGCCCAAGCTCCTACAATGAGCAGTTCTTC.

The J gene is TRBJ2-1, the V gene TRBV5-1; TRBD2 matches at 10 bases. The V gene end was trimmed by 0 bases and the J gene end by 9 bases; junction bases not matched to a gene: 0. The CDR3 loop spans 13 amino acids. In germline, CDR1 is SGHRS, CDR2 YFSETQ. The CDR3 bases are TGCGCCAGCAGCTTGGGACTAGCGGGTGAGCAGTTCTTC. Translated: CASSLGLAGEQFF.

This clone was seen a single time. For the CDR3, the DNA is TGCGCCAGCAGCCAAGGGGCTAGCGGAGCCGGAGAGACCCAGTACTTC. This sequence encodes CASSQGASGAGETQYF. The chain links TRBV4-1 to TRBJ2-5, with 7 bases lining up with TRBD2. Germline lookup yields CDR1 MGHRA and CDR2 YSYEKL. CDR3 length: 16 amino acids. The trim removed 1 base at V and 4 bases at J, leaving 9 bases unmatched.

The chain is built from TRBV7-2 and TRBJ2-1; 7 bases align to TRBD1. Trimming at V came to 5 bases and at J to 2 bases, leaving 6 bases not matched to a gene. The CDR3 consists of 15 residues. Germline lookup yields CDR1 SGHTA and CDR2 FQGNSA. The CDR3 nucleotides read TGTGCCAGCAGCCTAGGGCAGGGGGCCTACAATGAGCAGTTCTTC. Residues: CASSLGQGAYNEQFF.

The chain carries TRBV13 and TRBJ2-3, with 7 bases fitting TRBD1. The CDR3 sequence is 14 residues long. Germline assignment: CDR1 PRHDT and CDR2 FYEKMQ (reference sequence). Trimming took 3 bases from V and 2 from J; bases not matched to a gene: 2. CDR3 amino acids: CASSLGQLTDTQYF. Here the CDR3 DNA reads TGTGCCAGCAGCTTGGGACAGCTCACAGATACGCAGTATTTT.

V and J are TRBV29-1 and TRBJ2-1, with D hard to call. Germline V gene lookup returns CDR1 SQVTM and CDR2 ANQGSEA. V lost 4 bases and J 0 bases, leaving 7 bases between the germline ends. The CDR3 extends over 13 amino acids. CDR3 sequence (DNA): TGCAGCGTTGGAGTTAGCTCCTACAATGAGCAGTTCTTC. Translating it yields CSVGVSSYNEQFF.

The CDR3 loop reads CASSSRTGRETQYF. The CDR3 DNA is TGCGCCAGCAGCTCCCGGACAGGGAGAGAGACCCAGTACTTC. V gene TRBV5-1 combines with J gene TRBJ2-5; 8 bases fit TRBD1. V dropped 3 bases and J dropped 4; count of bases not matched to a gene: 5. The CDR3 has 14 residues. Germline values: CDR1 SGHRS, CDR2 YFSETQ.

The chain recombines TRBV5-5 with TRBJ2-7; 10 bases are shared with TRBD2. CDR1 is SGHKS, CDR2 YYEKEE, per germline (reference sequence). J gave up 5 bases and V 3 bases, and 8 bases lay outside the gene matches. The CDR3 sequence is 15 residues long. The CDR3 loop reads CASSWSAGGPDEQYF. In DNA, the CDR3 is TGTGCCAGCAGCTGGTCAGCGGGAGGGCCCGACGAGCAGTACTTC.

The CDR3 reads CASSLLAGGIMNTEAFF. CDR3 bases: TGTGCCAGCAGCCTCCTGGCAGGGGGAATAATGAACACTGAAGCTTTCTTT. The chain has TRBV5-6 and TRBJ1-1; TRBD1 aligns across 7 bases. V dropped 4 bases and J dropped 0; count of bases not matched to a gene: 12. CDR1 SGHDT and CDR2 YYEEEE come from the germline V gene. This CDR3 is built from 17 residues.

This clone is judged medium-sized. The identical CDR3 is also encoded by other nucleotide sequences in the sample. The chain links TRBV6-6 to TRBJ2-7; D is uncertain. Germline CDR1 is MNHNY and CDR2 is SVGAGI (reference sequence). Trimming removed 4 bases from V and 4 bases from J, with 5 bases in between. This CDR3 has 11 amino acids. The CDR3 DNA follows: TGTGCCAGCAGTTTGTTTTACGAGCAGTACTTC. Protein sequence: CASSLFYEQYF.